These T cell receptor beta chains were read from a single sample in a study of cytotoxic CD8 clonotypes in ibrutinib-treated CLL. The method was immunoSEQ multiplex PCR; TCRdb's version includes in-frame clones alone and lacks a portion of them. The sample lists 130,000 or so clones, 60% to 80% occurring once. The starting material was PBMCs, obtained after 12 months of ibrutinib treatment. These receptors were collected from a human donor with chronic lymphocytic leukemia. CDR3s include the opening cysteine and the closing phenylalanine or tryptophan. Each record gives: V gene, D gene, J gene, clone size, CDR3 protein, CDR3 DNA. The D gene is left open where the match is weak. Size is omitted from some rows. Given values are once, few, many or a class for expanded clones.

v_gene: TRBV7-9
d_gene: .
j_gene: TRBJ2-1
abundance: .
CDR3aa: CASSFSLASEQFF
CDR3nt: TGTGCCAGCAGCTTTTCCCTGGCCAGTGAGCAGTTCTTC

v_gene: TRBV4-3
d_gene: .
j_gene: TRBJ1-4
abundance: .
CDR3aa: CASSQFGLSGDEKLFF
CDR3nt: TGCGCCAGCAGCCAATTCGGACTCTCTGGGGATGAAAAACTGTTTTTT

v_gene: TRBV7-9
d_gene: .
j_gene: TRBJ1-1
abundance: few
CDR3aa: CASSPWANTEAFF
CDR3nt: TGTGCCAGCAGCCCGTGGGCTAACACTGAAGCTTTCTTT

v_gene: TRBV9
d_gene: .
j_gene: TRBJ2-5
abundance: .
CDR3aa: CASSVDSLETQYF
CDR3nt: TGTGCCAGCAGCGTAGATAGTTTGGAGACCCAGTACTTC

v_gene: TRBV10-3
d_gene: TRBD2
j_gene: TRBJ2-1
abundance: .
CDR3aa: CAISESELRSGSHHEQFF
CDR3nt: TGTGCCATCAGTGAGTCCGAATTGAGAAGCGGGAGTCATCATGAGCAGTTCTTC

v_gene: TRBV5-4
d_gene: .
j_gene: TRBJ2-3
abundance: .
CDR3aa: CASSLVGDTQYF
CDR3nt: TGTGCCAGCAGCTTGGTAGGAGATACGCAGTATTTT

v_gene: TRBV5-4
d_gene: TRBD2
j_gene: TRBJ2-3
abundance: .
CDR3aa: CASSQAGRSTDTQYF
CDR3nt: TGTGCCAGCAGCCAAGCGGGGAGAAGCACAGATACGCAGTATTTT

v_gene: TRBV28
d_gene: .
j_gene: TRBJ2-7
abundance: .
CDR3aa: CASRTPSGRSEQYF
CDR3nt: TGTGCCAGCAGAACCCCCAGCGGCCGGTCCGAGCAGTACTTC

v_gene: TRBV6-5
d_gene: TRBD2
j_gene: TRBJ2-7
abundance: .
CDR3aa: CASSRGGAFLYEQYF
CDR3nt: TGTGCCAGCTCCCGCGGGGGGGCCTTTTTGTACGAGCAGTACTTC

v_gene: TRBV25-1
d_gene: .
j_gene: TRBJ2-7
abundance: .
CDR3aa: CASSESTGAFYEQYF
CDR3nt: TGTGCCAGCAGTGAATCAACAGGCGCGTTCTACGAGCAGTACTTC

v_gene: TRBV6-5
d_gene: TRBD2
j_gene: TRBJ2-3
abundance: .
CDR3aa: CASSSLAGGLLDTQYF
CDR3nt: TGTGCCAGCAGTTCTTTAGCGGGAGGGTTGCTAGATACGCAGTATTTT

v_gene: TRBV5-1
d_gene: .
j_gene: TRBJ1-1
abundance: .
CDR3aa: CASSLDPGSTEAFF
CDR3nt: TGCGCCAGCAGCTTGGATCCAGGGAGTACTGAAGCTTTCTTT

v_gene: TRBV5-1
d_gene: .
j_gene: TRBJ2-4
abundance: .
CDR3aa: CASSFSEGGVAKNIQYF
CDR3nt: TGCGCCAGCAGCTTCTCCGAGGGCGGGGTAGCCAAAAACATTCAGTACTTC

v_gene: TRBV2
d_gene: .
j_gene: TRBJ2-3
abundance: .
CDR3aa: CASRGKRTGTDTQYF
CDR3nt: TGTGCCAGCAGGGGCAAACGGACGGGCACAGATACGCAGTATTTT

v_gene: TRBV7-3
d_gene: TRBD1
j_gene: TRBJ2-7
abundance: .
CDR3aa: CASSLGQGGEQYF
CDR3nt: TGTGCCAGCAGCCTTGGACAGGGCGGCGAGCAGTACTTC

v_gene: TRBV6-5
d_gene: TRBD1
j_gene: TRBJ1-1
abundance: .
CDR3aa: CASRPMGTVGTEAFF
CDR3nt: TGTGCCAGCAGACCGATGGGGACAGTGGGCACTGAAGCTTTCTTT

v_gene: TRBV5-1
d_gene: TRBD2
j_gene: TRBJ2-7
abundance: .
CDR3aa: CASSLAASGYYEQYF
CDR3nt: TGCGCCAGCAGCTTGGCGGCTAGCGGATACTACGAGCAGTACTTC

v_gene: TRBV29-1
d_gene: .
j_gene: TRBJ2-3
abundance: .
CDR3aa: CSVEESLYRADTQYF
CDR3nt: TGCAGCGTTGAAGAATCCCTCTACAGGGCAGATACGCAGTATTTT

v_gene: TRBV5-1
d_gene: .
j_gene: TRBJ1-1
abundance: once
CDR3aa: CASSFRQNTEAFF
CDR3nt: TGCGCCAGCAGCTTTAGACAGAACACTGAAGCTTTCTTT

v_gene: TRBV27
d_gene: TRBD1
j_gene: TRBJ2-7
abundance: .
CDR3aa: CASSSPGQGSSYEQYF
CDR3nt: TGTGCCAGCAGTTCTCCCGGACAGGGAAGCTCCTACGAGCAGTACTTC

v_gene: TRBV9
d_gene: TRBD2
j_gene: TRBJ2-1
abundance: .
CDR3aa: CASSPWTSGPEQFF
CDR3nt: TGTGCCAGCAGCCCGTGGACTAGCGGACCTGAGCAGTTCTTC

v_gene: TRBV15
d_gene: .
j_gene: TRBJ2-2
abundance: .
CDR3aa: CATSRGNTGELFF
CDR3nt: TGTGCCACCAGCAGAGGCAACACCGGGGAGCTGTTTTTT

v_gene: TRBV5-1
d_gene: .
j_gene: TRBJ2-5
abundance: .
CDR3aa: CASTEYQETQYF
CDR3nt: TGCGCCAGCACTGAGTACCAAGAGACCCAGTACTTC

v_gene: TRBV15
d_gene: .
j_gene: TRBJ2-5
abundance: .
CDR3aa: CATSRDPQETQYF
CDR3nt: TGTGCCACCAGCAGAGATCCACAAGAGACCCAGTACTTC

v_gene: TRBV6-4
d_gene: TRBD2
j_gene: TRBJ2-3
abundance: .
CDR3aa: CASSSPSGSTDTQYF
CDR3nt: TGTGCCAGCAGCAGCCCTAGCGGGAGTACAGATACGCAGTATTTT

v_gene: TRBV2
d_gene: .
j_gene: TRBJ1-1
abundance: .
CDR3aa: CASSTPPGFTEAFF
CDR3nt: TGTGCCAGCAGTACGCCCCCGGGTTTCACTGAAGCTTTCTTT

v_gene: TRBV7-9
d_gene: TRBD2
j_gene: TRBJ2-5
abundance: .
CDR3aa: CASSLGGLAGGEETQYF
CDR3nt: TGTGCCAGCAGCTTAGGTGGGCTAGCGGGGGGCGAAGAGACCCAGTACTTC

v_gene: TRBV6-5
d_gene: .
j_gene: TRBJ1-2
abundance: .
CDR3aa: CASSYSHHRDGYTF
CDR3nt: TGTGCCAGCAGTTACTCGCATCACAGGGACGGCTACACCTTC

v_gene: TRBV11-3
d_gene: .
j_gene: TRBJ2-1
abundance: .
CDR3aa: CASSPVYNEQFF
CDR3nt: TGTGCCAGCAGCCCAGTCTACAATGAGCAGTTCTTC

v_gene: TRBV28
d_gene: .
j_gene: TRBJ1-1
abundance: once
CDR3aa: CASSPRTENTEAFF
CDR3nt: TGTGCCAGCAGTCCGAGGACCGAGAACACTGAAGCTTTCTTT

v_gene: TRBV28
d_gene: .
j_gene: TRBJ2-2
abundance: .
CDR3aa: CASSPPGVRRLFF
CDR3nt: TGTGCCAGCAGCCCGCCCGGCGTTCGCCGCCTGTTTTTT

v_gene: TRBV7-9
d_gene: .
j_gene: TRBJ2-6
abundance: .
CDR3aa: CASSLYTGPGANVLTF
CDR3nt: TGTGCCAGCAGCTTATATACAGGGCCTGGGGCCAACGTCCTGACTTTC

v_gene: TRBV5-1
d_gene: .
j_gene: TRBJ1-1
abundance: .
CDR3aa: CASSLGENTEAFF
CDR3nt: TGCGCCAGCAGCTTGGGTGAGAACACTGAAGCTTTCTTT

v_gene: TRBV27
d_gene: .
j_gene: TRBJ2-2
abundance: .
CDR3aa: CASSPDRTGETGELFF
CDR3nt: TGTGCCAGCAGTCCCGACAGGACTGGGGAAACCGGGGAGCTGTTTTTT

v_gene: TRBV19
d_gene: TRBD1
j_gene: TRBJ1-3
abundance: .
CDR3aa: CASSTGIQGPGNTIYF
CDR3nt: TGTGCCAGTAGTACTGGAATACAGGGGCCTGGAAACACCATATATTTT

v_gene: TRBV27
d_gene: .
j_gene: TRBJ2-7
abundance: .
CDR3aa: CASSLIGNYEQYF
CDR3nt: TGTGCCAGCAGTTTAATAGGGAATTACGAGCAGTACTTC

v_gene: TRBV7-2
d_gene: TRBD2
j_gene: TRBJ2-1
abundance: .
CDR3aa: CASSLKRGSSYNEQFF
CDR3nt: TGTGCCAGCAGCTTAAAGCGGGGAAGCTCCTACAATGAGCAGTTCTTC

v_gene: TRBV4-1
d_gene: .
j_gene: TRBJ1-6
abundance: many
CDR3aa: CASSQEQTYNSPLHF
CDR3nt: TGCGCCAGCAGCCAAGAACAGACCTATAATTCACCCCTCCACTTT

v_gene: TRBV29-1
d_gene: .
j_gene: TRBJ1-4
abundance: .
CDR3aa: CSVEVGFATNEKLFF
CDR3nt: TGCAGCGTCGAGGTGGGTTTTGCAACTAATGAAAAACTGTTTTTT

v_gene: TRBV7-2
d_gene: .
j_gene: TRBJ2-1
abundance: .
CDR3aa: CASSLVGGGASYEQFF
CDR3nt: TGTGCCAGCAGCTTAGTTGGAGGGGGGGCATCCTACGAGCAGTTCTTC

v_gene: TRBV19
d_gene: TRBD1
j_gene: TRBJ1-2
abundance: many
CDR3aa: CASSPGQEVYGYTF
CDR3nt: TGTGCCAGTAGCCCGGGACAGGAGGTCTATGGCTACACCTTC

v_gene: TRBV6-8
d_gene: .
j_gene: TRBJ2-7
abundance: .
CDR3aa: CASITKPPGTCEQYF
CDR3nt: TGTGCCAGCATCACCAAACCCCCAGGGACCTGCGAGCAGTACTTC